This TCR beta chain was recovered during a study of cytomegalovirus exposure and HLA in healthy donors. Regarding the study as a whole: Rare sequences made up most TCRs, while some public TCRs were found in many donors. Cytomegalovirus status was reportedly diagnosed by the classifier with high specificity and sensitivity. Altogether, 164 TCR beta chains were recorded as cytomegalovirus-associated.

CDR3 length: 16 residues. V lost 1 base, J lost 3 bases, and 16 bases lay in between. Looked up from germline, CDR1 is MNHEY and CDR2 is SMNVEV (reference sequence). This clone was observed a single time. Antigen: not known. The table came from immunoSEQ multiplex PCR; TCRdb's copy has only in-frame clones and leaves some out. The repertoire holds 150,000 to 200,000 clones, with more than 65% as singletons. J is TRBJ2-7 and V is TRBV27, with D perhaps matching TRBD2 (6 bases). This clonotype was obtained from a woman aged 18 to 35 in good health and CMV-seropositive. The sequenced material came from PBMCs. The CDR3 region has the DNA TGTGCCAGCAGTTTATGGGGTCCAGGCGGGGTCTACGAGCAGTACTTC. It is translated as CASSLWGPGGVYEQYF.